One sample yielded the 20 T cell receptor beta chains listed below, sequenced in a study of cytomegalovirus exposure and HLA in healthy donors. The PCR employed 60 Vbeta primers together with 13 Jbeta primers. Sequenced by immunoSEQ multiplex PCR; TCRdb stores in-frame clones only, minus some. The sample consists of fewer than 150,000 clones, about 66% of them appearing once. The sequencing sample was made of PBMCs. The source of these receptors is a human donor in good health.

The chain couples TRBV27 to TRBJ2-7, with a weak D call TRBD1 (6 bases). The CDR3 is 14 residues long. Germline V gene data show CDR1 as MNHEY and CDR2 as SMNVEV (reference sequence). V lost 3 bases, J lost 4 bases, and 13 bases lay in between. The CDR3, as DNA: TGTGCCAGCAGTTTGCAGGGGATATGGTACGAGCAGTACTTC. It translates to CASSLQGIWYEQYF.

This clone was seen just once. V gene TRBV5-6 combines with J gene TRBJ2-1; possible D gene TRBD2, 6 bases. Germline V gene lookup returns CDR1 SGHDT and CDR2 YYEEEE. V was cut by 0 bases and J by 8 bases, with 21 bases left in between. The CDR3 is made up of 17 amino acids. CDR3 in amino acids: CASSLGGVVEGMYEQFF. CDR3 nucleotides: TGTGCCAGCAGCTTGGGTGGGGTCGTGGAGGGCATGTATGAGCAGTTCTTC.

This clone was observed a few times. The V and J genes are TRBV28 and TRBJ2-5; perhaps TRBD2 as D (6 bases). Gene TRBJ2-7 matches the end of the DNA better, so the J call may be wrong. This CDR3 is built from 15 residues. Per germline, CDR1 MDHEN and CDR2 SYDVKM. CDR3 in DNA: TGTGCCAGCAGTTTTTATCGGGAGTCTTCCCGCGAGCAGTACTTC. This translates into CASSFYRESSREQYF.

The V gene is TRBV11-2, the J gene TRBJ2-7; 10 bases are a match to TRBD1. Germline CDR1 SGHAT, CDR2 FQNNGV. The length of the CDR3 is 15 residues. Losses at the gene ends were 2 bases for V and 4 bases for J; bases not matched to a gene: 5. This chain's CDR3 is CASSLSGTGEYEQYF. DNA of the CDR3: TGTGCCAGCAGCTTATCCGGGACAGGGGAGTACGAGCAGTACTTC.

The gene calls are TRBV7-6 and TRBJ2-3; 9 nucleotides line up with TRBD2. The junction had 13 bases not matched to a gene; V was cut back by 5 bases and J by 4 bases. This CDR3 comprises 17 residues. The germline gives CDR1 SGHVS, CDR2 FNYEAQ. This CDR3 is CASSRSQGGRASDTQYF. The CDR3 DNA is TGTGCCAGCAGCCGAAGCCAGGGCGGGAGGGCCTCAGATACGCAGTATTTT.

V and J are TRBV27 and TRBJ1-5; TRBD1 matches 9 bases. There are 15 residues in the CDR3. Per germline, CDR1 MNHEY and CDR2 SMNVEV (reference sequence). V shed 2 bases, J shed 4 bases, and the junction held 3 bases outside the gene matches. The CDR3 spells CASSLGTGPNQPQHF. CDR3 DNA: TGTGCCAGCAGTTTAGGGACAGGGCCGAATCAGCCCCAGCATTTT.

This chain connects TRBV7-6 to TRBJ1-5; D is uncertain. The CDR3 extends over 12 amino acids. Trimming cost V 5 bases and J 3 bases, with 5 bases left between them. The germline V gene has CDR1 SGHVS and CDR2 FNYEAQ. CDR3 protein: CASSLNNQPQHF. CDR3 sequence (DNA): TGTGCCAGCAGCCTAAACAATCAGCCCCAGCATTTT.

This clone was counted a single time. The V call is TRBV5-5, the J call TRBJ2-2; D possibly corresponds to TRBD2 (5 bases). The germline gives CDR1 SGHKS, CDR2 YYEKEE (reference sequence). Trimming removed 0 bases from V and 8 bases from J, with 14 bases in between. This CDR3 comprises 15 residues. The CDR3 loop reads CASSLGWELSGELFF. CDR3 nucleotides: TGTGCCAGCAGCTTGGGTTGGGAGCTCTCGGGGGAGCTGTTTTTT.

This clone was seen a few times. The gene calls are TRBV5-1 and TRBJ1-2, with D possibly TRBD1 on 6 matching bases. The CDR3 contains 14 residues. V shed 4 bases and J shed 4 bases, with 14 bases lying between them. Germline values: CDR1 SGHRS, CDR2 YFSETQ. For the CDR3, the DNA is TGCGCCAGCAGCCATAGACAGGACCGCTATGGCTACACCTTC. It translates to CASSHRQDRYGYTF.

This chain connects TRBV7-8 to TRBJ2-3; 11 positions agree with TRBD1. Germline V gene lookup returns CDR1 SGHVS and CDR2 FQNEAQ. The CDR3 covers 15 residues. V lost 5 bases and J lost 6; bases outside the gene matches: 7. The CDR3 DNA is TGTGCCAGCAGCCGGACAGGGGGCGCGAGGGATACGCAGTATTTT. Protein product: CASSRTGGARDTQYF.

V gene TRBV14 combines with J gene TRBJ2-2; 11 bases fit TRBD2. This CDR3 region has 15 residues. J gave up 0 bases and V 10 bases, and 4 bases lay outside the gene matches. CDR1 SGHDN and CDR2 FVKESK come from the germline V gene. The CDR3 nucleotides read TGTGCCACCAGACTAGCGGGGACGAACACCGGGGAGCTGTTTTTT. Its protein product is CATRLAGTNTGELFF. Full variable domain (rest looked up from reference TRBV14 and TRBJ2-2): EAGVTQFPSHSVIEKGQTVTLRCDPISGHDNLYWYRRVMGKEIKFLLHFVKESKQDESGMPNNRFLAERTGGTYSTLKVQPAELEDSGVYFCATRLAGTNTGELFFGEGSRLTVL.

The chain uses TRBV4-2 and TRBJ2-7, with D hard to call. Trimming shortened V by 1 base and J by 0 bases, and 7 bases separated the two germline ends. The CDR3 is 14 amino acids. The V gene's germline CDR1 is LGHNA and CDR2 YNFKEQ. The CDR3 sequence: CASSQGRSSYEQYF. The CDR3 bases are TGTGCCAGCAGCCAAGGCCGGAGCTCCTACGAGCAGTACTTC.

V usage is TRBV18 and J usage is TRBJ2-1; 11 bases are shared with TRBD1. This CDR3 spans 15 amino acids. J was trimmed by 6 bases and V by 6 bases; bases with no gene match: 7. Germline-derived CDR1 and CDR2 are KGHSH and LQKENI. Written as DNA, the CDR3 is TGTGCCAGCTCTCTCCGGGACAGGGGGACCAATGAGCAGTTCTTC. This sequence encodes CASSLRDRGTNEQFF.

The chain employs TRBV6-5 and TRBJ1-2; 7 positions agree with TRBD1. The germline V gene has CDR1 MNHEY and CDR2 SVGAGI. This CDR3 comprises 13 residues. V was clipped by 6 bases and J by 4 bases; unmatched bases: 5. CDR3 sequence: CASSPGQSYGYTF. In nucleotides, the CDR3 is TGTGCCAGCAGCCCGGGACAGTCCTATGGCTACACCTTC.

The rearrangement links TRBV19 to TRBJ2-7; 11 bases match TRBD1. The junction had 6 bases not matched to a gene; V was cut back by 6 bases and J by 2 bases. The CDR3 consists of 15 residues. In germline, CDR1 is LNHDA, CDR2 SQIVND (reference sequence). This CDR3 is CASSPGGQGAYEQYF. The CDR3 region has the DNA TGTGCCAGTAGCCCCGGGGGACAGGGGGCCTACGAGCAGTACTTC.

J is TRBJ2-5 and V is TRBV29-1, with 7 nucleotides matching TRBD2. The V and J ends lost 7 bases and 0 bases, in that order; junction bases with no gene match: 14. CDR1 SQVTM and CDR2 ANQGSEA come from the germline V gene. The CDR3 runs to 16 residues. The CDR3 DNA reads TGCAGCGCGCGGCCCCCGGCGGGAGCTCACCAAGAGACCCAGTACTTC. Translated: CSARPPAGAHQETQYF.

This chain joins TRBV5-4 and TRBJ2-5; the D is unclear. The CDR3 spans 14 residues. Germline lookup yields CDR1 SGHNT and CDR2 YYREEE (reference sequence). V lost 2 bases and J lost 4, with 12 bases in between. CDR3 sequence reads: CASSFSENGETQYF. The CDR3 region has the DNA TGTGCCAGCAGCTTCTCGGAGAATGGAGAGACCCAGTACTTC.

About this clone itself: This CDR3 is also generated by other DNA sequences in the sample. This chain links TRBV9 with TRBJ1-1, with D possibly matching TRBD1 (5 bases). The CDR3 runs 13 residues. V was clipped by 2 bases and J by 1 base, with 6 bases between them. CDR1 is SGDLS, CDR2 YYNGEE, per germline. The CDR3: CASSVQGNTEAFF. The CDR3 region has the DNA TGTGCCAGCAGCGTCCAGGGGAACACTGAAGCTTTCTTT.

The V call is TRBV6-5, the J call TRBJ2-7; possible D gene TRBD2, 5 bases. Per germline, CDR1 MNHEY and CDR2 SVGAGI. The germline V and J ends were trimmed by 6 bases and 4 bases, with 19 bases remaining between them. CDR3 length equals 15 residues. The CDR3 region is CASSSREFPLYEQYF. The CDR3 coding sequence is TGTGCCAGCAGCTCGAGGGAGTTTCCGTTGTACGAGCAGTACTTC.

This clone was seen a few times. This rearrangement joins TRBV5-1 to TRBJ1-1; no definite D call. CDR1 is SGHRS, CDR2 YFSETQ, per germline. V was clipped by 5 bases and J by 0 bases, with 14 bases between them. The length of the CDR3 is 15 residues. CDR3 loop: CASRSEALMNTEAFF. DNA for the CDR3: TGCGCCAGCAGGTCAGAGGCCCTCATGAACACTGAAGCTTTCTTT.